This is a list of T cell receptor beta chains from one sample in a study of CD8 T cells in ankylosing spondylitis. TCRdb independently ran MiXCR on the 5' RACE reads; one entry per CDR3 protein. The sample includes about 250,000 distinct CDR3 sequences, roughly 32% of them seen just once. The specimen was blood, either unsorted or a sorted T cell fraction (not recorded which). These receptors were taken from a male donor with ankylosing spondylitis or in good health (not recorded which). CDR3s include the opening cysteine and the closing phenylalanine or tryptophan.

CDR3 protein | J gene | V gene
CASSLAFHSNQPQHF | TRBJ1-5 | TRBV7-2
CASSPDGRNTGELFF | TRBJ2-2 | TRBV18
CASSQGSDGEQYF | TRBJ2-7 | TRBV7-6
CASSTGTLPGDEQFF | TRBJ2-1 | TRBV5-5
CASSPSDRVVQPQHF | TRBJ1-5 | TRBV12-3/TRBV12-4
CASSGLTGATGELFF | TRBJ2-2 | TRBV9
CASSYSPVSSYNEQFF | TRBJ2-1 | TRBV6-5
CATSTGLAAGETQYF | TRBJ2-5 | TRBV15
CASSRRGIRGNEQFF | TRBJ2-1 | TRBV4-1
CAISEGSKGIGEKLFF | TRBJ1-4 | TRBV10-3
CSAHGGLNTGELFF | TRBJ2-2 | TRBV29-1
CASTTYRVRGYTF | TRBJ1-2 | TRBV6-1
CASSSGVSYEQYF | TRBJ2-7 | TRBV27
CASSIRHPGSGYTF | TRBJ1-2 | TRBV12-3/TRBV12-4
CASSPTGTGVPGYTF | TRBJ1-2 | TRBV11-2
CASSNSGANVLTF | TRBJ2-6 | TRBV7-3
CASSAQRGGITEAFF | TRBJ1-1 | TRBV27
CASSSWGSTGELFF | TRBJ2-2 | TRBV5-5
CASSLIRDITDTQYF | TRBJ2-3 | TRBV27
CASSSGQGSYNSPLHF | TRBJ1-6 | TRBV5-5
CAISEGGGAWNEQFF | TRBJ2-1 | TRBV10-3
CASSLENQETQYF | TRBJ2-5 | TRBV5-6
CASRGQGSYEQYF | TRBJ2-7 | TRBV27
CASRSLTGGSYEQYF | TRBJ2-7 | TRBV27
CSARTGTGRSYEQYF | TRBJ2-7 | TRBV20-1
CSARSTTGGGRQPQHF | TRBJ1-5 | TRBV20-1
CATRQVPADTQYF | TRBJ2-3 | TRBV15
CASSLLGGATFSTDTQYF | TRBJ2-3 | TRBV7-8
CSARQLNWGGPAGELFF | TRBJ2-2 | TRBV20-1
CASSYSWGQGENTEAFF | TRBJ1-1 | TRBV6-5
CASSLFGTGSSYEQYF | TRBJ2-7 | TRBV3-1
CASSQDRSRQQPQHF | TRBJ1-5 | TRBV4-1
CSAAKGGNGYTF | TRBJ1-2 | TRBV20-1
CASSFSSSGGEQYF | TRBJ2-7 | TRBV12-3/TRBV12-4
CSADDRGRRQPQHF | TRBJ1-5 | TRBV20-1
CASAGGPNTGELFF | TRBJ2-2 | TRBV5-1
CASSDPEAELFF | TRBJ2-2 | TRBV6-1
CASSLGRQAVTDTQYF | TRBJ2-3 | TRBV28
CATSRDAGHNIQYF | TRBJ2-4 | TRBV15
CASSIQPKYNEQFF | TRBJ2-1 | TRBV28
CASSLEDGPNYGYTF | TRBJ1-2 | TRBV5-5
CSAGPRDRPYEQYF | TRBJ2-7 | TRBV20-1
CASSPGGTPGPDTQYF | TRBJ2-3 | TRBV13
CASSQGQGSSYEQYF | TRBJ2-7 | TRBV4-2
CSAPLQGANRYGYTF | TRBJ1-2 | TRBV20-1
CASTPGAYNEQFF | TRBJ2-1 | TRBV12-3/TRBV12-4